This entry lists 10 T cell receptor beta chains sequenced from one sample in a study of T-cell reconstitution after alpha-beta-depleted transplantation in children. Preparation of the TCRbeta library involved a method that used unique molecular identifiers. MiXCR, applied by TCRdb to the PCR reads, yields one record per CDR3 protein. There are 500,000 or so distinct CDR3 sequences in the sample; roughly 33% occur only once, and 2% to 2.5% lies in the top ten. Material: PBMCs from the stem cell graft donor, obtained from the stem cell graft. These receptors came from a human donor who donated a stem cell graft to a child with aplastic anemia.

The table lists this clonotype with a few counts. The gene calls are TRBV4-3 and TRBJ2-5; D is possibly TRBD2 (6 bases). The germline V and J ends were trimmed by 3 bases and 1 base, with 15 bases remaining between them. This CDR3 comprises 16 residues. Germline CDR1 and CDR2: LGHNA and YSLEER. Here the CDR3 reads CASSQGVARGQETQYF. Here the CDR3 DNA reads TGCGCCAGCAGCCAGGGAGTGGCGCGGGGCCAAGAGACCCAGTACTTC.

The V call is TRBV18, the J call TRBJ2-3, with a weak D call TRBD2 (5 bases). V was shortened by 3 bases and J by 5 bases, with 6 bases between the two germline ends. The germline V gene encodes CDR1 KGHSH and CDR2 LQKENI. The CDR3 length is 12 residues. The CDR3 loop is CASSPAGDTQYF. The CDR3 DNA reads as TGTGCCAGCTCACCGGCGGGAGATACGCAGTATTTT.

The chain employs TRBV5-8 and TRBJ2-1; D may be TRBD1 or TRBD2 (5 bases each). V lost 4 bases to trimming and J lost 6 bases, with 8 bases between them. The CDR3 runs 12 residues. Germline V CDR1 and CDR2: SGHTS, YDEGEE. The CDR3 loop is CASSTGANEQFF. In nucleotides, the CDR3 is TGTGCCAGCAGCACCGGGGCCAATGAGCAGTTCTTC.

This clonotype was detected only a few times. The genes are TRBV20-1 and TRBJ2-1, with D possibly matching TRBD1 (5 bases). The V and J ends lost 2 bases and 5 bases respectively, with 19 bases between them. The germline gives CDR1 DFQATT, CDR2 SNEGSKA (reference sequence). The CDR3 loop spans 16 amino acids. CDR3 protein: CSARSLRGAVNNEQFF. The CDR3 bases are TGCAGTGCTAGAAGCCTTAGGGGTGCGGTAAACAATGAGCAGTTCTTC.

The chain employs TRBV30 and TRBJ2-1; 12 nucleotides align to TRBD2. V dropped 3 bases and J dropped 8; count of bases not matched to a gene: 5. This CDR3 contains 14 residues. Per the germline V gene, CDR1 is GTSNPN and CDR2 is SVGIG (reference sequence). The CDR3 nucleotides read TGTGCCTGGAGGACTAGCGGGAGCTTGGATGAGCAGTTCTTC. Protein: CAWRTSGSLDEQFF. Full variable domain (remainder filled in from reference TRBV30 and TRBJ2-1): SQTIHQWPATLVQPVGSPLSLECTVEGTSNPNLYWYRQAAGRGLQLLFYSVGIGQISSEVPQNLSASRPQDRQFILSSKKLLLSDSGFYLCAWRTSGSLDEQFFGPGTRLTVL.

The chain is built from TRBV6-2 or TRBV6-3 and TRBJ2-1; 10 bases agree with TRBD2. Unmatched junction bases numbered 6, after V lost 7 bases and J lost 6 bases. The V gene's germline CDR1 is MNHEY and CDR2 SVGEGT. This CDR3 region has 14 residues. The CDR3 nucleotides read TGTGCCAGCATGAGCGGGAGGGCCGTCAATGAGCAGTTCTTC. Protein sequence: CASMSGRAVNEQFF.

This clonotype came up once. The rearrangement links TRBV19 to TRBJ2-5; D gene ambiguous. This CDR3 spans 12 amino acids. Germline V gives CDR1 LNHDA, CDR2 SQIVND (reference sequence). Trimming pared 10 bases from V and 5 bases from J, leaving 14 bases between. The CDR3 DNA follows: TGTGCCACCTCCGGTCCCACGGAGACCCAGTACTTC. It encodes CATSGPTETQYF.

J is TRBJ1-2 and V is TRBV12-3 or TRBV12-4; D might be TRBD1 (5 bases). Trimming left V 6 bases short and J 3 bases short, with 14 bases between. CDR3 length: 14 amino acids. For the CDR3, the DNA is TGTGCCAGCAGGTCAAGTGGGGGGGACTATGGCTACACCTTC. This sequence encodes CASRSSGGDYGYTF.

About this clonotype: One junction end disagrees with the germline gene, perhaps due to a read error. The CDR3 is CASSWGGGTEAFF. In DNA form, the CDR3 reads TGTGCCAGCAGTTGGGGAGGGGGCACTGAAGCTTTCTTT. V gene TRBV5-1 combines with J gene TRBJ1-1, with D possibly matching TRBD1 (6 bases). The CDR3 length is 13 residues. The germline V gene encodes CDR1 SGHRS and CDR2 YFSETQ. Drawing the rest from reference TRBV5-1 and TRBJ1-1, the complete variable domain is KAGVTQTPRYLIKTRGQQVTLSCSPISGHRSVSWYQQTPGQGLQFLFEYFSETQRNKGNFPGRFSGRQFSNSRSEMNVSTLELGDSALYLCASSWGGGTEAFFGQGTRLTVV.

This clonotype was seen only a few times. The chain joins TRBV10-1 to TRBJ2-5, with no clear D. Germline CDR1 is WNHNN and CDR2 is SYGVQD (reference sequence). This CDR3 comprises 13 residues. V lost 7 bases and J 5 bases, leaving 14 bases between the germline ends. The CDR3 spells CASKRTRLETQYF. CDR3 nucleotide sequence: TGCGCCAGCAAAAGGACCAGGCTCGAGACCCAGTACTTC.